The 24 T cell receptor beta chains given below trace back to one sample, sequenced in a study of regulatory and conventional T cells in RAG deficiency. The table came from immunoSEQ multiplex PCR; TCRdb's copy has only in-frame clones and leaves some out. The repertoire includes 30,000 to 40,000 clones, about 91% of them detected once, and about an eighth sits in the top ten. These data also featured in a second study, about regulatory T cells. As reported in that work: Primers: 52 TRBV forward and 13 TRBJ reverse.

What was sequenced was CD8+ T cells sorted from blood. Receptor source: a human donor in good health.

DNA of the CDR3: TGTGCCAGCAGTTCACCCTACTCCTACGAGCAGTACTTC. Its protein is CASSSPYSYEQYF. The chain has TRBV27 and TRBJ2-7, with D hard to call. The CDR3 has 13 amino acids. Trimming left V 4 bases short and J 0 bases short, with 7 bases between. The germline CDR1 and CDR2 sequences are MNHEY and SMNVEV (reference sequence).

The chain's CDR3 is CASSSRTASYGYTF. CDR3 nucleotides: TGTGCCAGCAGCTCACGGACAGCCAGCTATGGCTACACCTTC. The rearrangement links TRBV9 to TRBJ1-2; tentatively, D is TRBD1 (6 bases). The germline CDR1 and CDR2 sequences are SGDLS and YYNGEE. The CDR3 sequence is 14 residues long. The V and J ends lost 4 bases and 4 bases respectively, with 14 bases between them. The full variable domain, with the rest looked up from reference TRBV9 and TRBJ1-2, is DSGVTQTPKHLITATGQRVTLRCSPRSGDLSVYWYQQSLDQGLQFLIQYYNGEERAKGNILERFSAQQFPDLHSELNLSSLELGDSALYFCASSSRTASYGYTFGSGTRLTVV.

The genes are TRBV29-1 and TRBJ2-7, with 14 positions matching TRBD2. Germline CDR1 and CDR2: SQVTM and ANQGSEA. The CDR3 totals 16 residues. The V segment lost 5 bases and the J segment 4 bases; nucleotides outside the gene matches: 10. Here the CDR3 DNA reads TGCAGCGTTCCCGGACAGGGGACTAGCGGGAGTTACGAGCAGTACTTC. Translated, it gives CSVPGQGTSGSYEQYF.

The chain is built from TRBV5-1 and TRBJ2-5; 9 bases are a match to TRBD1. Germline CDR1 and CDR2: SGHRS and YFSETQ. The CDR3 totals 15 residues. V dropped 3 bases and J dropped 5; count of bases not matched to a gene: 8. Written as DNA, the CDR3 is TGCGCCAGCAGCTGGGGGGACAGGGCTGGGGAGACCCAGTACTTC. It yields the protein CASSWGDRAGETQYF.

The rearrangement joins TRBV9 to TRBJ2-5, with D maybe TRBD2 (5 bases). Germline V gene lookup returns CDR1 SGDLS and CDR2 YYNGEE. V was trimmed by 2 bases and J by 11 bases, leaving 19 bases between them. The CDR3 length is 14 residues. Here the CDR3 DNA reads TGTGCCAGCAGCGTCTACGGTTCTGACGGGGAGCAGTACTTC. Translating it yields CASSVYGSDGEQYF.

This chain connects TRBV7-8 to TRBJ2-1; possibly TRBD1 for D (6 bases). V shed 3 bases and J shed 3 bases, with 15 bases lying between them. This CDR3 contains 16 residues. CDR1 and CDR2 (germline): SGHVS, FQNEAQ. The CDR3, as DNA: TGTGCCAGCAGCTTTTTATCAGGGGCCCTCTACAATGAGCAGTTCTTC. Its translation: CASSFLSGALYNEQFF. Full variable domain (outside the CDR3, taken from reference TRBV7-8 and TRBJ2-1): GAGVSQSPRYKVAKRGQDVALRCDPISGHVSLFWYQQALGQGPEFLTYFQNEAQLDKSGLPSDRFFAERPEGSVSTLKIQRTQQEDSAVYLCASSFLSGALYNEQFFGPGTRLTVL.

The CDR3 reads CASSSGGGDYGYTF. In nucleotides, the CDR3 is TGTGCCAGCAGCTCAGGGGGCGGAGACTATGGCTACACCTTC. The gene calls are TRBV7-9 and TRBJ1-2, with 8 bases lining up with TRBD1. The V and J ends lost 4 bases and 3 bases, in that order; junction bases with no gene match: 4. CDR1 is SEHNR and CDR2 is FQNEAQ in the germline V gene (reference sequence). This CDR3 comprises 14 residues.

This rearrangement joins TRBV1 to TRBJ2-7; TRBD2 is the table's D call, not checked against the DNA. TRBV1 is deemed a pseudogene. This CDR3 region has 16 residues. In nucleotides, the CDR3 is TGCACCAGCAGCAGACGGGGACTTCTCAAAACCCCCGAGCAGTACTTC. This codes for CTSSRRGLLKTPEQYF.

This chain connects TRBV2 to TRBJ1-1; D is unclear. V was trimmed by 5 bases and J by 2 bases, leaving 6 bases between them. The CDR3 runs to 12 residues. Germline V gives CDR1 SNHLY, CDR2 FYNNEI. The CDR3 DNA reads TGTGCCAGCAGTTTAGATAACACTGAAGCTTTCTTT. Protein product: CASSLDNTEAFF.

This clone occurred a few times. The chain is built from TRBV2 and TRBJ2-2; TRBD1 aligns across 7 bases. V lost 5 bases, J lost 2 bases, and 2 bases stayed unmatched. The germline CDR1 and CDR2 sequences are SNHLY and FYNNEI. This CDR3 is 14 amino acids long. The CDR3 sequence is CASSRQGNTGELFF. CDR3 in DNA: TGTGCCAGCAGTCGACAGGGAAACACCGGGGAGCTGTTTTTT.

This clone was counted a few times. The chain uses TRBV18 and TRBJ2-7; 12 bases fit TRBD2. V was clipped by 0 bases and J by 4 bases; unmatched bases: 4. Germline V gives CDR1 KGHSH, CDR2 LQKENI. This CDR3 has 16 residues. The CDR3 sequence: CASSPPGLAGGYEQYF. The CDR3 nucleotides are TGTGCCAGCTCACCACCGGGGCTAGCGGGGGGGTACGAGCAGTACTTC.

This chain connects TRBV14 to TRBJ2-5, with TRBD2 matching 10 bases. The germline V gene encodes CDR1 SGHDN and CDR2 FVKESK. Trimming at V came to 1 base and at J to 6 bases, leaving 5 bases not matched to a gene. The CDR3 spans 15 residues. CDR3 coding DNA: TGTGCCAGCAGCCAAGGGGCTAGCGGGGGCCAGACCCAGTACTTC. Protein product: CASSQGASGGQTQYF.

The genes are TRBV5-4 and TRBJ2-7, with a weak D call TRBD1 (6 bases). The CDR3 is 11 amino acids. In germline, CDR1 is SGHNT, CDR2 YYREEE (reference sequence). V dropped 0 bases and J dropped 13 bases, with 11 bases sitting between them. The CDR3 DNA is TGTGCCAGCAGCTTGGCCGGACAGACTTACTTC. Its protein product is CASSLAGQTYF.

CDR3 in amino acids: CASSYSSGGMYNEQFF. CDR3 DNA: TGTGCCAGCAGCTACTCTAGCGGGGGGATGTACAATGAGCAGTTCTTC. V usage is TRBV7-3 and J usage is TRBJ2-1, with 11 positions matching TRBD2. The CDR3 extends over 16 amino acids. CDR1 and CDR2 from the germline V gene are SGHTA and FQGTGA. The trim removed 4 bases at V and 4 bases at J, leaving 6 bases unmatched.

The CDR3 coding sequence is TGTGCCAGCAAAGATTCCGGGACAGGGTCAGCTGGCTACACCTTC. It is translated as CASKDSGTGSAGYTF. The chain uses TRBV6-1 and TRBJ1-2; 9 nucleotides line up with TRBD1. Losses at the gene ends were 7 bases for V and 7 bases for J; bases not matched to a gene: 13. CDR1 is MNHNS and CDR2 is SASEGT in the germline V gene. The CDR3 totals 15 residues.

By sample fraction, this clone is large. The chain employs TRBV5-1 and TRBJ1-2; possibly TRBD1 for D (6 bases). The CDR3 extends over 12 amino acids. CDR1 SGHRS and CDR2 YFSETQ come from the germline V gene. V dropped 4 bases and J dropped 7 bases, with 11 bases sitting between them. The CDR3 sequence: CASSAQGSGYTF. The CDR3 DNA reads TGCGCCAGCAGCGCACAGGGTTCTGGCTACACCTTC.

The chain couples TRBV11-1 to TRBJ1-1, with TRBD1 matching 11 bases. Germline CDR1 reads SGHAT; CDR2 reads FQDESV (reference sequence). CDR3 length: 16 residues. V shed 2 bases and J 2 bases; nucleotides not matched to a gene: 4. The CDR3 sequence is CASSLLGQGANTEAFF. The CDR3 DNA reads TGTGCCAGCAGCTTACTAGGACAGGGGGCAAACACTGAAGCTTTCTTT.

The rearrangement links TRBV10-2 to TRBJ2-1; 9 positions match TRBD2. This CDR3 spans 14 amino acids. With V trimmed by 7 bases and J by 3 bases, 4 bases remained unmatched. Germline CDR1 reads WSHSY; CDR2 reads SAAADI. The CDR3 bases are TGCGCCAGCACGCTAGCGGGAAGCTACAATGAGCAGTTCTTC. Translation: CASTLAGSYNEQFF.

The chain links TRBV30 to TRBJ1-4; D ambiguous. CDR1 and CDR2 from the germline V gene are GTSNPN and SVGIG (reference sequence). The CDR3 is 15 amino acids. V was shortened by 3 bases and J by 7 bases, with 18 bases between the two germline ends. The CDR3 nucleotides read TGTGCCTGGAGCCTCACTCCCGAACGGGGTGAAAAACTGTTTTTT. It encodes CAWSLTPERGEKLFF.

This clone was picked up a small number of times. J is TRBJ1-1 and V is TRBV27; D unresolved. Germline CDR1 is MNHEY and CDR2 is SMNVEV (reference sequence). With 5 bases removed from V and 3 bases from J, the gap between germline ends came to 13 bases. The CDR3 is made up of 14 amino acids. The CDR3 protein is CASSPYTAYTEAFF. The CDR3 DNA reads as TGTGCCAGCAGTCCTTACACCGCATACACTGAAGCTTTCTTT.

The rearrangement joins TRBV11-2 to TRBJ1-2, with D perhaps TRBD1 (6 bases). Germline loops: CDR1 SGHAT, CDR2 FQNNGV. Trimming cost V 0 bases and J 4 bases, with 9 bases left between them. The CDR3 sequence is 14 residues long. The CDR3: CASSLDQGFYGYTF. The CDR3 DNA follows: TGTGCCAGCAGCTTAGATCAGGGGTTCTATGGCTACACCTTC.

V gene TRBV6-5 combines with J gene TRBJ2-7; D ambiguous. From germline, CDR1 is MNHEY and CDR2 SVGAGI. This CDR3 region has 13 residues. The germline V and J ends were trimmed by 3 bases and 6 bases, with 12 bases remaining between them. CDR3 coding DNA: TGTGCCAGCAGTTATGATCCCCTCGCCGAGCAGTACTTC. It is translated as CASSYDPLAEQYF.

About this clone itself: Mismatch with germline at one junction end may stem from a read error. The rearrangement uses TRBV27 and TRBJ1-2; D call uncertain. Germline V gene lookup returns CDR1 MNHEY and CDR2 SMNVEV (reference sequence). This CDR3 spans 13 amino acids. Here the CDR3 DNA reads TGTGCCAGCAGTTGGAGGTCCCCCGAAAATGTTGTCTGG. Translating gives CASSWRSPENVVW.

This clone appeared once. The chain has TRBV2 and TRBJ2-5; TRBD2 aligns across 9 bases. The DNA matches TRBJ2-7 better at its end, which makes the J call doubtful. The CDR3 sequence is 14 residues long. The germline V gene encodes CDR1 SNHLY and CDR2 FYNNEI. CDR3 region: CASSEDSGRNEQYF. In DNA, the CDR3 is TGTGCCAGCAGTGAAGATAGCGGGAGAAACGAGCAGTACTTC.